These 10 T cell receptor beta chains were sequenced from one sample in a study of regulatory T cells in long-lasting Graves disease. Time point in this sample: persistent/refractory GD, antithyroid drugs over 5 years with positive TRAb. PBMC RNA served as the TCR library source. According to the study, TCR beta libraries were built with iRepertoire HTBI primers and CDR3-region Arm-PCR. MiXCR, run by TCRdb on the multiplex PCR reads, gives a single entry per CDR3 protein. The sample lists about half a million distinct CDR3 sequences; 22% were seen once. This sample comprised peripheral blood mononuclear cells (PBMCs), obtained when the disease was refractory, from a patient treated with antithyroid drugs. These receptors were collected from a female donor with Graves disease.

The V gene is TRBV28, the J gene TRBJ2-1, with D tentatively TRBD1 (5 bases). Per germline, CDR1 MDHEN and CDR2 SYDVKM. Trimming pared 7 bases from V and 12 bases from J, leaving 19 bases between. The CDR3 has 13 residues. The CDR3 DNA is TGTGCCAGCATGTCCGGACAAATGGACCTGCAGTTCTTC. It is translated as CASMSGQMDLQFF.

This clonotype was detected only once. This chain's CDR3 is CSVEGYNEQFF. In DNA form, the CDR3 reads TGCAGCGTTGAAGGGTACAATGAGCAGTTCTTC. The chain is built from TRBV29-1 and TRBJ2-1, with D unclear. This CDR3 is built from 11 residues. Per the germline V gene, CDR1 is SQVTM and CDR2 is ANQGSEA. Trimming cost V 1 base and J 4 bases, with 2 bases left between them.

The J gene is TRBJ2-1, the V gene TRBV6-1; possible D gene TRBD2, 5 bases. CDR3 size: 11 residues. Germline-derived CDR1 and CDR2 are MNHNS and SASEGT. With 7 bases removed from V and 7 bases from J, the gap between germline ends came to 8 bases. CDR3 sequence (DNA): TGTGCCAGCACCGAGGGAAATGAGCAGTTCTTC. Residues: CASTEGNEQFF.

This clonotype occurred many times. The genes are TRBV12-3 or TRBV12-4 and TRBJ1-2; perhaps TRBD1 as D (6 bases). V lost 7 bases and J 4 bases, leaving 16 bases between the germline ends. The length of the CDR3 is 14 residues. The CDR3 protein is CASTLGGPGYGYTF. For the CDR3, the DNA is TGTGCCAGCACCTTGGGGGGCCCGGGCTATGGCTACACCTTC.

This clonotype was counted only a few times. The CDR3 coding sequence is TGTGCCACCAGCAGTCCCCCGGGGGAAAAACTGTTTTTT. It yields the protein CATSSPPGEKLFF. This rearrangement joins TRBV15 to TRBJ1-4; D gene unclear. Germline CDR1 LNHNV, CDR2 YYDKDF (reference sequence). Trimming left V 3 bases short and J 8 bases short, with 10 bases between. The CDR3 has 13 residues.

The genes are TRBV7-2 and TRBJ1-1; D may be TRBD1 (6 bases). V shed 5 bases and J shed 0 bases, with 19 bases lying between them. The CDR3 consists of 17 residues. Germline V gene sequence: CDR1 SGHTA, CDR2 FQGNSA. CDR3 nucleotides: TGTGCCAGCAGCCCCGGAGGGGGGGGGCGGGTGAACACTGAAGCTTTCTTT. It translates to CASSPGGGGRVNTEAFF.

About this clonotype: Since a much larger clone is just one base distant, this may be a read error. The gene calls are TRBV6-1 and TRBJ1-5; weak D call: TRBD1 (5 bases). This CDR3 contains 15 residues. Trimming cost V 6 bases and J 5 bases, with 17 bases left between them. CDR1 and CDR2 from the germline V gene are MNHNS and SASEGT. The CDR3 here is CASSPPGLSDQPQHF. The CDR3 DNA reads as TGTGCCAGCAGCCCCCCGGGACTCAGCGATCAGCCCCAGCATTTT.

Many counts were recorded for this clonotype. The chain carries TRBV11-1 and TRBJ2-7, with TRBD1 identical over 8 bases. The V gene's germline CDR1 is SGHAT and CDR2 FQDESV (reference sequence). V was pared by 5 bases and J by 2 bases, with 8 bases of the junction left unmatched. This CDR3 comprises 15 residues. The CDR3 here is CASSMDRVSPYEQYF. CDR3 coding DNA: TGTGCCAGCAGCATGGACAGGGTAAGCCCCTACGAGCAGTACTTC.

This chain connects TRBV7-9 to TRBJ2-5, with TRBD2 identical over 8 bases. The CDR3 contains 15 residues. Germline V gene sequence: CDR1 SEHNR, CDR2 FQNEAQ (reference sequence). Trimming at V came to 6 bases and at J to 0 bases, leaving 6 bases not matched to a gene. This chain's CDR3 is CASRLAAGNQETQYF. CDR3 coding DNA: TGTGCCAGCAGACTAGCGGCAGGGAACCAAGAGACCCAGTACTTC.

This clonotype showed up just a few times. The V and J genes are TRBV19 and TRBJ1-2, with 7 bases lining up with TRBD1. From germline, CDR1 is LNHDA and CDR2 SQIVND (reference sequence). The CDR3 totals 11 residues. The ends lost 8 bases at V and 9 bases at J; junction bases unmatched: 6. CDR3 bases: TGTGCCAGTGGGACAGATCGTAGCTACACCTTC. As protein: CASGTDRSYTF.